These T cell receptor beta chains were read from a single sample in a study of blood T cell repertoires in COVID-19. The data were produced by immunoSEQ multiplex PCR, yet TCRdb's version contains in-frame clones alone and is incomplete. The sample contains roughly 250,000 clones, approximately 84% of which appear only once. Material: peripheral blood. Receptors originate from a woman older than 75 with acute or convalescent COVID-19. Both conserved end residues are part of each CDR3. Fields, in order: J gene, V gene, clone size, D gene, CDR3 protein, CDR3 DNA. The D gene is left open where the match is weak. The size field is filled for only some rows; it gives once, few, many or a size class.

>TRBJ1-2|TRBV4-2|-|TRBD1
CASSQGSRGRGEYGYTF
TGTGCCAGCAGCCAAGGAAGTAGGGGGCGGGGCGAGTATGGCTACACCTTC
>TRBJ1-1|TRBV3-1/TRBV3-2|-|-
CASSQGNFASTFF
TGTGCCAGCAGCCAAGGTAACTTTGCCTCGACTTTCTTT
>TRBJ2-7|TRBV11-3|-|-
CASSFRAGHEQYF
TGTGCCAGCAGCTTTAGGGCGGGACACGAGCAGTACTTC
>TRBJ1-5|TRBV7-2|few|-
CASSLYADSNQPQHF
TGTGCCAGCAGCTTATATGCAGATAGCAATCAGCCCCAGCATTTT
>TRBJ2-5|TRBV7-6|-|-
CASSFLRVGGETQYF
TGTGCCAGCAGCTTCCTACGGGTGGGAGGTGAGACCCAGTACTTC
>TRBJ2-1|TRBV5-1|-|-
CASSLTGDYNEQFF
TGCGCCAGCAGCTTGACCGGAGACTACAATGAGCAGTTCTTC
>TRBJ2-2|TRBV19|-|-
CASSNGRANTGELFF
TGTGCCAGTAGTAATGGCAGGGCGAACACCGGGGAGCTGTTTTTT
>TRBJ2-3|TRBV6-5|-|TRBD2
CASGAGGLADTQYF
TGTGCCAGCGGAGCGGGGGGATTGGCAGATACGCAGTATTTT
>TRBJ1-2|TRBV19|-|TRBD1
CASSSTGQGYGYTF
TGTGCCAGTAGTTCCACGGGACAGGGGTATGGCTACACCTTC
>TRBJ1-6|TRBV28|-|TRBD1
CASSQTGSSYNSPLHF
TGTGCCAGCAGCCAGACAGGGAGCTCCTATAATTCACCCCTCCACTTT
>TRBJ2-2|TRBV9|-|TRBD1
CASDRGQGNTGELFF
TGTGCCAGCGATAGGGGACAGGGTAACACCGGGGAGCTGTTTTTT
>TRBJ2-1|TRBV7-8|-|TRBD2
CASRPGLAGRGSYNEQFF
TGTGCCAGCAGACCGGGACTAGCGGGACGGGGCTCCTACAATGAGCAGTTCTTC
>TRBJ1-3|TRBV5-4|-|-
CASSGRTEGVQAGNTIYF
TGTGCCAGCAGCGGTCGGACCGAGGGGGTTCAGGCTGGAAACACCATATATTTT
>TRBJ2-7|TRBV5-1|-|-
CASAEAGNRGIYEQYF
TGCGCCAGCGCGGAGGCCGGGAACCGGGGAATCTACGAGCAGTACTTC
>TRBJ2-5|TRBV29-1|-|TRBD1
CSVDLTGGFGTQYF
TGCAGCGTTGACTTGACAGGGGGCTTTGGGACCCAGTACTTC
>TRBJ1-1|TRBV3-1/TRBV3-2|-|-
CASSQSATANTEAFF
TGTGCCAGCAGCCAATCCGCGACAGCTAACACTGAAGCTTTCTTT
>TRBJ1-4|TRBV15|-|TRBD1
CATSRPGQGSEKLFF
TGTGCCACCAGCAGACCAGGACAGGGGAGTGAAAAACTGTTTTTT
>TRBJ1-1|TRBV6-5|-|-
CASSLQGGTEAFF
TGTGCCAGCAGCCTACAGGGAGGGACTGAAGCTTTCTTT
>TRBJ2-1|TRBV2|-|TRBD2
CASREGTIGYNEQFF
TGTGCCAGCAGAGAAGGGACTATCGGCTACAATGAGCAGTTCTTC
>TRBJ2-5|TRBV7-2|-|-
CASSLVAVGRGYQETQYF
TGTGCCAGCAGCTTAGTCGCTGTAGGTAGAGGGTACCAAGAGACCCAGTACTTC
>TRBJ2-5|TRBV4-3|-|TRBD1
CASSQAGGPFSTQYF
TGCGCCAGCAGCCAAGCAGGGGGCCCATTTTCGACCCAGTACTTC
>TRBJ1-1|TRBV5-1|-|-
CASSLGAWTEAFF
TGCGCCAGCAGCTTGGGGGCCTGGACTGAAGCTTTCTTT
>TRBJ2-2|TRBV3-1/TRBV3-2|-|TRBD2
CASRANVGGSGGELFF
TGTGCCAGCAGGGCTAATGTGGGGGGGTCCGGCGGGGAGCTGTTTTTT
>TRBJ2-1|TRBV4-2|-|-
CASSQVGGSGTFF
TGTGCCAGCAGCCAAGTTGGTGGGAGTGGAACGTTCTTC
>TRBJ1-3|TRBV5-4|-|-
CASSSGLGNTIYF
TGTGCCAGCAGCTCGGGACTTGGAAACACCATATATTTT
>TRBJ1-2|TRBV5-6|-|-
CASSLTGTSYTF
TGTGCCAGCAGCTTGACGGGAACGAGCTACACCTTC
>TRBJ2-7|TRBV11-3|-|TRBD1
CASSHGTAEQYF
TGTGCCAGCAGCCACGGGACAGCCGAGCAGTACTTC
>TRBJ1-2|TRBV5-4|-|-
CASSSGGNNYGYTF
TGTGCCAGCAGCTCGGGGGGGAATAACTATGGCTACACCTTC
>TRBJ2-3|TRBV5-6|-|TRBD2
CASSFGTSGGDTQYF
TGTGCCAGCAGCTTCGGGACTAGCGGGGGCGATACGCAGTATTTT
>TRBJ2-3|TRBV7-2|-|TRBD1
CASSQGQNIPDTQYF
TGTGCCAGCAGCCAGGGACAGAATATTCCAGATACGCAGTATTTT
>TRBJ1-6|TRBV28|-|-
CASSLRQAPLHF
TGTGCCAGCAGTTTAAGGCAGGCCCCCCTCCACTTT
>TRBJ2-3|TRBV27|once|-
CASSPFSEISTDTQYF
TGTGCCAGCAGTCCGTTTAGCGAGATTAGCACAGATACGCAGTATTTT
>TRBJ1-5|TRBV2|-|-
CASQGSSNQPQHF
TGTGCCAGCCAAGGGAGTAGCAATCAGCCCCAGCATTTT
>TRBJ2-3|TRBV6-5|-|TRBD2
CASSYLGSGGRDTQYF
TGTGCCAGCAGTTACTTAGGTAGCGGGGGGCGGGATACGCAGTATTTT
>TRBJ1-4|TRBV28|-|TRBD1
CASGSSGGVNNEKLFF
TGTGCCAGCGGAAGCTCAGGGGGCGTTAATAATGAAAAACTGTTTTTT
>TRBJ1-6|TRBV25-1|-|TRBD1
CASSPQGELNSPLHF
TGTGCCAGCAGCCCCCAGGGGGAGTTAAATTCACCCCTCCACTTT
>TRBJ1-1|TRBV6-5|-|-
CANSSPSRNTEAFF
TGTGCCAACAGTTCGCCTAGCCGGAACACTGAAGCTTTCTTT
>TRBJ1-1|TRBV30|-|-
CAWSVKHLNTEAFF
TGTGCCTGGAGTGTAAAACACCTGAACACTGAAGCTTTCTTT
>TRBJ2-1|TRBV6-5|-|-
CASILTGGAYNEQFF
TGTGCCAGCATCCTAACGGGGGGCGCGTACAATGAGCAGTTCTTC
>TRBJ1-6|TRBV5-4|-|-
CASSLAQGGGQSSPLHF
TGTGCCAGCAGCTTGGCCCAGGGAGGGGGGCAAAGTTCACCCCTCCACTTT
>TRBJ2-7|TRBV7-9|-|-
CASSKEGGTYEQYF
TGTGCCAGCAGCAAGGAGGGTGGGACCTACGAGCAGTACTTC
>TRBJ1-4|TRBV28|-|-
CASGLPRGSNEKLFF
TGTGCCAGCGGACTCCCCCGGGGTAGTAATGAAAAACTGTTTTTT
>TRBJ1-5|TRBV10-3|-|-
CATGVGNQPQHF
TGTGCCACCGGTGTAGGCAATCAGCCCCAGCATTTT
>TRBJ1-4|TRBV28|few|-
CATSVPSRPEKLFF
TGTGCTACCAGCGTGCCCTCGAGGCCAGAAAAACTGTTTTTT
>TRBJ2-1|TRBV6-2/TRBV6-3|-|TRBD2
CASSDLAGSYNEQFF
TGTGCCAGCAGTGACCTAGCGGGGTCCTACAATGAGCAGTTCTTC
>TRBJ2-2|TRBV11-2|-|TRBD2
CASSPAGGTGELFF
TGTGCCAGCAGCCCCGCGGGGGGAACCGGGGAGCTGTTTTTT
>TRBJ1-6|TRBV5-1|-|TRBD1
CASSLGLTGGNSPLHF
TGCGCCAGCAGCTTGGGCTTGACAGGGGGGAATTCACCCCTCCACTTT
>TRBJ2-3|TRBV10-3|-|TRBD1
CAISQGGATDTQYF
TGTGCCATTTCCCAAGGGGGCGCGACCGATACGCAGTATTTT
>TRBJ1-1|TRBV25-1|-|TRBD1
CASRFTGGAATEAFF
TGTGCCAGCAGATTTACAGGGGGCGCGGCTACTGAAGCTTTCTTT
>TRBJ2-5|TRBV12-5|-|TRBD2
CASGLWGGDETQYF
TGTGCTAGTGGTTTGTGGGGGGGAGACGAGACCCAGTACTTC
>TRBJ2-7|TRBV7-3|-|-
CASSLTPSSDEQYF
TGTGCCAGCAGCTTAACGCCCTCTAGCGACGAGCAGTACTTC
>TRBJ2-3|TRBV9|-|-
CASSVAPRGNTDTQYF
TGTGCCAGCAGCGTAGCCCCCAGAGGTAACACAGATACGCAGTATTTT
>TRBJ2-7|TRBV6-1|-|-
CASSEPLPYEQYF
TGTGCCAGCAGTGAACCTCTACCCTACGAGCAGTACTTC
>TRBJ1-2|TRBV4-3|-|-
CASSQGGGYGYTF
TGCGCCAGCAGCCAAGGGGGAGGATATGGCTACACCTTC
>TRBJ2-7|TRBV6-5|-|TRBD1
CAGRDRGRDEQYF
TGTGCCGGGAGGGACAGGGGTCGTGACGAGCAGTACTTC
>TRBJ2-1|TRBV28|-|TRBD2
CASSPSGRAYAEQFF
TGTGCCAGCAGTCCTAGCGGGAGGGCCTATGCTGAGCAGTTCTTC